This TCR beta chain was observed in a study of T cell changes during pregnancy in multiple sclerosis. The CDR3 is 16 amino acids. V shed 0 bases, J shed 5 bases, and the junction held 9 bases outside the gene matches. Germline V gene lookup returns CDR1 MNHNS and CDR2 SASEGT. Generated by immunoSEQ multiplex PCR, the TCRdb table keeps only in-frame clones and is missing some. The table records 50,000 to 60,000 clones, 91% of them present only once. The TCR was taken from a female donor with multiple sclerosis, enrolled in a pregnancy study. This sample comprised CD4+ T cells from peripheral blood mononuclear cells, obtained in the first trimester of pregnancy. The chain recombines TRBV6-1 with TRBJ2-5; TRBD1 agrees at 7 bases. The CDR3 DNA reads as TGTGCCAGCAGTGAAGCGATCTTACAGGGGTGGGAGACCCAGTACTTC. Amino acid sequence: CASSEAILQGWETQYF.